This TCR beta chain was observed in a study of Ad26.COV2.S vaccination and SARS-CoV-2 variants. Study outcomes and limitations: Non-spike TCR breadth showed similarity between vaccine and placebo recipients.

As for treatment: some 19 received Ad26.COV2.S at low or high dose, single or two shots; about five received placebo; per-sample allocation not given. Vaccine and placebo recipients were sampled on day 63 after the first injection. Its platform was an Ad26 vector, and its expressed antigen was Wuhan-strain SARS-CoV-2 spike. About this clone: The antigen remains undetermined.

TCRdb's copy holds only in-frame clones and misses some; the assay was immunoSEQ multiplex PCR. The sample includes 300,000 to 400,000 clones, around 87% of them seen just once. The germline V gene has CDR1 LNHDA and CDR2 SQIVND (reference sequence). V lost 5 bases and J 0 bases, leaving 11 bases between the germline ends. The CDR3 has 15 residues. The sample was peripheral blood, taken in a trial of Ad26.COV2.S vaccine versus placebo. The sequence derives from a person aged 18-65 years who received the Ad26.COV2.S COVID-19 vaccine or a placebo. J is TRBJ1-5 and V is TRBV19; TRBD1 might be the D (5 bases). The CDR3 bases are TGTGCCAGTAGTTCCCGGACATTTAGCAATCAGCCCCAGCATTTT. As protein: CASSSRTFSNQPQHF.